Detailed here is one T cell receptor (beta chain). This specimen comes from a study of blood T cell repertoires in COVID-19. Study context: Collection of acute and convalescent COVID-19 samples took place in the United States, Italy and Spain. PBMCs, B-cell-depleted T cells, or T cells were the source of the cDNA or gDNA that made up the material.

Germline V gene data show CDR1 as LGHDT and CDR2 as YNNKEL (reference sequence). Deletions cut 1 base from V and 2 bases from J, with 8 bases between. This CDR3 spans 14 amino acids. Original processing notes: The assay estimated nucleated cells by amplifying reference gene primers. Using immunoSEQ multiplex PCR, the repertoire was profiled, and TCRdb retains in-frame clones only, with some absent. D and trimming come from the DNA, and the V and J calls and clone size come from that table. The repertoire holds about 200,000 clones, with around nine tenths as singletons. J is TRBJ1-1 and V is TRBV3-1 (or the pseudogene TRBV3-2), with D tentatively TRBD1 (6 bases). The sample was peripheral blood. The sequence was obtained from a man aged 40-50 years with active or convalescent COVID-19. CDR3 loop: CASSQGTANTEAFF. In nucleotides, the CDR3 is TGTGCCAGCAGCCAAGGGACAGCTAACACTGAAGCTTTCTTT.